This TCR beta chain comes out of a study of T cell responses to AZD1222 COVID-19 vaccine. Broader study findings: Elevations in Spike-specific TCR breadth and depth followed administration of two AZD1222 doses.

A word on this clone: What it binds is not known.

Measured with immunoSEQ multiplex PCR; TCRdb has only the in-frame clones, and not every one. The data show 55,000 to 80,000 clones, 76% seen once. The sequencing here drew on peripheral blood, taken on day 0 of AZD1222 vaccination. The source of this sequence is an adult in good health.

CDR3 protein: CSASGGPGRNTEAFF. CDR3 sequence (DNA): TGCAGTGCTAGTGGAGGACCCGGGCGGAACACTGAAGCTTTCTTT. The V and J genes are TRBV20-1 and TRBJ1-1; D is ambiguous. Germline V gene lookup returns CDR1 DFQATT and CDR2 SNEGSKA (reference sequence). The ends were cut back, 3 bases at V and 1 base at J, with 15 bases in the middle. This CDR3 spans 15 amino acids.